Reported below is one T cell receptor (beta chain). This clonotype was recorded at least ten times. The specificity of this receptor is unknown. Base qualities are not at hand, and no much larger clone is one base apart. This entry comes from a study of CDR3 diversity in severe acne (dated 2019 in TCRdb). CDR1 and CDR2, looked up from the germline V gene, are ENHRY and SYGVKD. V and J are truncated by 11 bases and 4 bases respectively, leaving an intervening sequence of 18 bases. From the cysteine up to the phenylalanine, the CDR3 has a length of 14 residues. Only the CDR3 portion is preserved as DNA: 42 bases, with reading frame beginning at the first base. Receptor amplification or capture employed PCR. The data were produced on an Illumina HiSeq 2000. The public sequencing data were trimmed at Q25 with fastp and processed into clonotypes with MiXCR by TCRdb, which kept only in-frame beta chains. A single entry per CDR3 protein holds the most common genes and DNA from its merged rows. Across this sample there are some 85,000 distinct CDR3 sequences, with less than 65% seen only once. The leading ten clones occupy 11% of the sample.

The receptor's source is a male donor with severe acne vulgaris. In this chain, TRBV10-3 is recombined with TRBJ1-3, with a weak D call of TRBD1 (5 bases match). Sequences were obtained from blood. The DNA sequence follows: TGTGCCGCTCTCAGGGCGGGGCAAGGAAACACCATATATTTT. It specifies CAALRAGQGNTIYF.